The 6 T cell receptor beta chains below come from one sample, sequenced in a study of Graves' ophthalmopathy and Graves' hyperthyroidism. RNA transcripts provided the template for amplifying TCR beta CDR3 regions. HTBI primers primed a first-round RT-PCR, and a second-round multiplex PCR followed. TCRdb reprocessed the multiplex PCR reads via MiXCR and lists one record per CDR3 protein. The table includes more than 300,000 distinct CDR3 sequences, 15% detected once. Sequencing was performed on peripheral blood. The receptors come from a young woman with stable Graves' hyperthyroidism.

This clonotype was recorded a few times. The rearrangement joins TRBV12-3 or TRBV12-4 to TRBJ2-5, with 13 bases fitting TRBD2. CDR3 length: 15 residues. J lost 2 bases, V lost 6 bases, and 3 bases had no gene match. The CDR3 sequence is CASRKLAGGQETQYF. Written as DNA, the CDR3 is TGTGCCAGCAGAAAACTAGCGGGGGGGCAAGAGACCCAGTACTTC.

V and J are TRBV6-1 and TRBJ2-5, with 9 bases matching TRBD2. CDR1 is MNHNS, CDR2 SASEGT, per germline. This CDR3 has 18 amino acids. J lost 2 bases, V lost 8 bases, and 18 bases had no gene match. CDR3 DNA sequence: TGTGCCAGCTCCCGAAGTAGCGGGGGCCCAGGATATCAAGAGACCCAGTACTTC. Its protein is CASSRSSGGPGYQETQYF.

V usage is TRBV7-2 and J usage is TRBJ1-5, with D unclear. CDR1 SGHTA and CDR2 FQGNSA come from the germline V gene. This CDR3 is 14 amino acids long. V dropped 5 bases and J dropped 8 bases, with 16 bases sitting between them. The CDR3: CASSPGPGGEPQHF. CDR3 nucleotide sequence: TGTGCCAGCAGCCCAGGCCCAGGTGGGGAGCCCCAGCATTTT.

This clonotype was seen many times. An end of the junction differs from the germline gene, which may be a read error. The V and J genes are TRBV7-8 and TRBJ1-6; possible D gene TRBD1, 5 bases. Germline-derived CDR1 and CDR2 are SGHVS and FQNEAQ. The CDR3 has 14 residues. CDR3 in DNA: TGTGCCAACAGCTTAGGCAGGGAAAATTCACCCCTCCACTTT. Its protein is CANSLGRENSPLHF.

This clonotype came up many times. The chain links TRBV6-1 to TRBJ1-1, with D maybe TRBD1 (5 bases). Trimming removed 8 bases at V and 0 bases at J, with 7 bases between. CDR3 size: 12 residues. Looked up from germline, CDR1 is MNHNS and CDR2 is SASEGT. For the CDR3, the DNA is TGTGCCAGCCAGGGAATGAACACTGAAGCTTTCTTT. Protein: CASQGMNTEAFF.

Ten or more counts support this clonotype. V usage is TRBV11-1 and J usage is TRBJ2-2; either TRBD1 or TRBD2 may supply D (5 bases each). Germline V lookup: CDR1 SGHAT, CDR2 FQDESV (reference sequence). V lost 4 bases to trimming and J lost 3 bases, with 18 bases between them. This CDR3 has 17 amino acids. The CDR3 DNA sequence: TGTGCCAGCAGCTCGGTGGGACGCAGAGTCGACACCGGGGAGCTGTTTTTT. This sequence encodes CASSSVGRRVDTGELFF.